Listed here is a single T cell receptor beta chain. These data come from a study of cytomegalovirus exposure and HLA in healthy donors. 60 Vbeta and 13 Jbeta primers were used in PCR. The data were produced by immunoSEQ multiplex PCR, yet TCRdb's version contains in-frame clones alone and is incomplete. The table records around 100,000 clones, roughly 70% of them present only once. Per the germline V gene, CDR1 is SGHTA and CDR2 is FQGNSA. The V gene lost 5 bases and the J gene lost 7 bases, with 6 bases spanning the gap. This CDR3 comprises 11 residues. The sample consisted of PBMCs. J is TRBJ2-1 and V is TRBV7-2; possibly TRBD1 for D (5 bases). This TCR was recovered from a woman younger than 45 in good health and CMV-seronegative. CDR3: CASSPGNEQFF. The CDR3 DNA reads TGTGCCAGCAGCCCAGGGAATGAGCAGTTCTTC.